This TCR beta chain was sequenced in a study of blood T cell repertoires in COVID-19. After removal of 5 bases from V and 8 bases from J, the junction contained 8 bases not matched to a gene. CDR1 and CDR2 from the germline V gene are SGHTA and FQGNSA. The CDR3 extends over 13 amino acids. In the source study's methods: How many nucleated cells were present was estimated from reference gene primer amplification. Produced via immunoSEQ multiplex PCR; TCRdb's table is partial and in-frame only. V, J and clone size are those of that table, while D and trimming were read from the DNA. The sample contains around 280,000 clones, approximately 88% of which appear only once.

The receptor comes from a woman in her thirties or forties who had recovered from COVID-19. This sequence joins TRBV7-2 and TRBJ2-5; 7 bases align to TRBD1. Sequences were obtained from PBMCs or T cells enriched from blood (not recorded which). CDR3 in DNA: TGTGCCAGCAGCCTAGGGTACAGGGGAACCCAGTACTTC. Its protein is CASSLGYRGTQYF.